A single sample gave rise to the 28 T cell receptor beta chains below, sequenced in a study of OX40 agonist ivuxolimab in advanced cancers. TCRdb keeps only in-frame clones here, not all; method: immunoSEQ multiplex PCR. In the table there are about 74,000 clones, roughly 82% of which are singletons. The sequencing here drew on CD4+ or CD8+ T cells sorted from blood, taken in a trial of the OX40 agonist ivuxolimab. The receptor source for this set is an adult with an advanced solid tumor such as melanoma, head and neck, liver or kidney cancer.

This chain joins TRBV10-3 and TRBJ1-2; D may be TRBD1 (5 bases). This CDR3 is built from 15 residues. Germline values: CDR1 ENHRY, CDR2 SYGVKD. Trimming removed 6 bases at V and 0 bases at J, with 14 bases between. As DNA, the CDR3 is TGTGCCATCAGCCCCTCCGGGACGTCTAACTATGGCTACACCTTC. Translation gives CAISPSGTSNYGYTF.

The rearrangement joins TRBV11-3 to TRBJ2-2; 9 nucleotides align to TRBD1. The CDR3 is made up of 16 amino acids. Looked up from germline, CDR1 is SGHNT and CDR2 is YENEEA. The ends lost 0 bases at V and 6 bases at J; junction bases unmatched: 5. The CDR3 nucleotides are TGTGCCAGCAGCTTAGAACCGGACAGGGGTGCCGGGGAGCTGTTTTTT. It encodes CASSLEPDRGAGELFF.

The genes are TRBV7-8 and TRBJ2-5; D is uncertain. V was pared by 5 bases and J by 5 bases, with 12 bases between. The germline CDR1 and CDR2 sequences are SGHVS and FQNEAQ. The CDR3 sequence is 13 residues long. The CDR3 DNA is TGTGCCAGCAGCACAATGGGTCATGAGACCCAGTACTTC. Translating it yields CASSTMGHETQYF.

The CDR3 reads CARSPGVQFF. The DNA of the CDR3 is TGTGCCAGAAGCCCAGGGGTCCAGTTCTTC. The chain is built from TRBV5-3 and TRBJ2-1; weak D call: TRBD1 (6 bases). TRBV5-3 is filed as an ORF, its function uncertain. This CDR3 region has 10 residues. Trimming took off 4 bases at V and 13 bases at J, with 9 bases between the two ends.

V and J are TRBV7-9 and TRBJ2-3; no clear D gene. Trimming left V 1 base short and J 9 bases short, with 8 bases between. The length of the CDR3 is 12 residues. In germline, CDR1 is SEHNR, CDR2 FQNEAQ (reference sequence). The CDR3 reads CASSLGVSTQYF. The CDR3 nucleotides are TGTGCCAGCAGCTTAGGGGTCAGCACGCAGTATTTT. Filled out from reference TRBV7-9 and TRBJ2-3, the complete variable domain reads DTGVSQNPRHKITKRGQNVTFRCDPISEHNRLYWYRQTLGQGPEFLTYFQNEAQLEKSRLLSDRFSAERPKGSFSTLEIQRTEQGDSAMYLCASSLGVSTQYFGPGTRLTVL.

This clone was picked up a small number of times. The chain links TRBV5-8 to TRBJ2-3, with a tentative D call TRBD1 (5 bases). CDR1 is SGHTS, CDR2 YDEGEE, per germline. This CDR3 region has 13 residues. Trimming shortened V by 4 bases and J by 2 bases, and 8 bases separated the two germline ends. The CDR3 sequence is CASSRQSTDTQYF. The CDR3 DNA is TGTGCCAGCAGCCGACAGTCCACAGATACGCAGTATTTT.

This CDR3 is CASSEQGGQYF. CDR3 DNA sequence: TGTGCCAGCAGCGAACAGGGTGGGCAGTACTTC. The genes are TRBV2 and TRBJ2-7, with a tentative D call TRBD1 (6 bases). The length of the CDR3 is 11 residues. The V gene's germline CDR1 is SNHLY and CDR2 FYNNEI. V lost 6 bases, J lost 9 bases, and 12 bases lay in between.

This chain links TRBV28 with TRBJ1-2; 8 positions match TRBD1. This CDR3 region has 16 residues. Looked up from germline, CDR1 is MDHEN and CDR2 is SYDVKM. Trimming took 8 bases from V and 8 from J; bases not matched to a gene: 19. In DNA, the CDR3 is TGTGCCAGCTATACAGGGGGACCACCTTTCGGTTCCGGCTACACCTTC. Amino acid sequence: CASYTGGPPFGSGYTF.

The CDR3 nucleotides read TGTGCCAGCAGCCAGGATTCATTTGCCTACGCCCCCTACGAGCAGTACTTC. This encodes CASSQDSFAYAPYEQYF. The chain has TRBV14 and TRBJ2-7; D remains ambiguous. V lost 3 bases, J lost 2 bases, and 20 bases lay in between. The CDR3 is made up of 17 amino acids. The germline gives CDR1 SGHDN, CDR2 FVKESK.

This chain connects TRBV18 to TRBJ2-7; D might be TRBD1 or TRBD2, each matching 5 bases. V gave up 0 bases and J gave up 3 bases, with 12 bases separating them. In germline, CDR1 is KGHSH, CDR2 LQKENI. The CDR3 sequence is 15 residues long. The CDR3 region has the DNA TGTGCCAGCTCACCACCGGCAGGGACGGACTACGAGCAGTACTTC. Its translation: CASSPPAGTDYEQYF. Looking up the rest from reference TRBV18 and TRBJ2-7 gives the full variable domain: NAGVMQNPRHLVRRRGQEARLRCSPMKGHSHVYWYRQLPEEGLKFMVYLQKENIIDESGMPKERFSAEFPKEGPSILRIQQVVRGDSAAYFCASSPPAGTDYEQYFGPGTRLTVT.

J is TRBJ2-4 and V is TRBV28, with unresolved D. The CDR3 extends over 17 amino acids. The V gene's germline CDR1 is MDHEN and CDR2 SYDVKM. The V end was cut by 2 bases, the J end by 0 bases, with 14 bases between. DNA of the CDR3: TGTGCCAGCAGTTTAAGTTCCCGGCTTATAGCCAAAAACATTCAGTACTTC. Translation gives CASSLSSRLIAKNIQYF.

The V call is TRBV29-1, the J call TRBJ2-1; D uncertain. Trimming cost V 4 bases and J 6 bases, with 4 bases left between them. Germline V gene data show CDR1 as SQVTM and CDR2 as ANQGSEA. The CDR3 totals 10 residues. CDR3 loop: CSVGLNEQFF. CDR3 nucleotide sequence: TGCAGCGTTGGTCTCAATGAGCAGTTCTTC.

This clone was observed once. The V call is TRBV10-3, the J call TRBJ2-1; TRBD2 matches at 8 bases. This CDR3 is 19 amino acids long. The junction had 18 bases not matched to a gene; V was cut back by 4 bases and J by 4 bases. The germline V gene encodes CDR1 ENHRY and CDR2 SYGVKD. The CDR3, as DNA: TGTGCCATCAGTGTCTCCCCTCCCCTTAGCGGGACCGCTTACAATGAGCAGTTCTTC. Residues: CAISVSPPLSGTAYNEQFF.

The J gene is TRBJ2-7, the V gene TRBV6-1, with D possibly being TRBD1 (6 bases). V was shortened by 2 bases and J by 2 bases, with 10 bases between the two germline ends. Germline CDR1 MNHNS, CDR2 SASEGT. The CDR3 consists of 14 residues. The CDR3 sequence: CASSEQGLAYEQYF. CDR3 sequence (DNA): TGTGCCAGCAGTGAACAGGGGTTGGCCTACGAGCAGTACTTC.

The DNA for the CDR3 is TGTGCCAGCAGGGATACAGGGTTCTTACAGACCCAGTACTTC. It yields the protein CASRDTGFLQTQYF. The chain employs TRBV5-8 and TRBJ2-5, with D tentatively TRBD1 (6 bases). Trimming removed 5 bases at V and 6 bases at J, with 17 bases between. CDR3 length: 14 residues. CDR1 SGHTS and CDR2 YDEGEE come from the germline V gene.

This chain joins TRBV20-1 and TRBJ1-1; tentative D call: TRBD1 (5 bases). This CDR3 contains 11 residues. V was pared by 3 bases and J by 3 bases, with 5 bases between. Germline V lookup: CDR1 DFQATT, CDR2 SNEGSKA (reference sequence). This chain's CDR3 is CSARGDTEAFF. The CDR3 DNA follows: TGCAGTGCTAGGGGGGACACTGAAGCTTTCTTT.

CDR3 DNA: TGTGCCAGCAGCTTAAGAATGGGCTACGAGCAGTACTTC. Translating it yields CASSLRMGYEQYF. The chain has TRBV7-2 and TRBJ2-7; no clear D. CDR1 and CDR2 (germline): SGHTA, FQGNSA. This CDR3 contains 13 residues. Trimming cost V 2 bases and J 3 bases, with 8 bases left between them.

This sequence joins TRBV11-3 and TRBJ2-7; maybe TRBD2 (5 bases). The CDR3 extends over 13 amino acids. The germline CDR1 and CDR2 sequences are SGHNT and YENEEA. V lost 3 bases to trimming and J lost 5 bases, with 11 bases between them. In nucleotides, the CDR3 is TGTGCCAGCAGCTTGGGGTTGGGAGACGAGCAGTACTTC. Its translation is CASSLGLGDEQYF.

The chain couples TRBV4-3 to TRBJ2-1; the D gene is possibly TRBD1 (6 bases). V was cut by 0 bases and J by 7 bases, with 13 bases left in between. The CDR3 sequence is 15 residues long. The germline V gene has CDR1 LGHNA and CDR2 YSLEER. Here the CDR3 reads CASSQEEQGRNEQFF. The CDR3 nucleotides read TGCGCCAGCAGCCAAGAGGAACAGGGTAGAAATGAGCAGTTCTTC.

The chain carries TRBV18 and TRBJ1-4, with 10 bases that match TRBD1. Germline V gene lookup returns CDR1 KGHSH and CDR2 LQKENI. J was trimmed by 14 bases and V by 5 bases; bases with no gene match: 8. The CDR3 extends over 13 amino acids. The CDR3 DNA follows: TGTGCCAGCTCAACCCGGGACAGGGGAGATCTGTTTTTT. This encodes CASSTRDRGDLFF.

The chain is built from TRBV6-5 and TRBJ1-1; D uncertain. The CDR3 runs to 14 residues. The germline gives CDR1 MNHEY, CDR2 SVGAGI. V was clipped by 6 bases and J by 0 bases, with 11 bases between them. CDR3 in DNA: TGTGCCAGCAGCCGCCTTACTGTGAACACTGAAGCTTTCTTT. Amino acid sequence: CASSRLTVNTEAFF.

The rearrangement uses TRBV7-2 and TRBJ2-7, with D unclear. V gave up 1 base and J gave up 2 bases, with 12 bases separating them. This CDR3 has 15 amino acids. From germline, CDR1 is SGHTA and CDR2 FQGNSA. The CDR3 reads CASSLEGSGPYEQYF. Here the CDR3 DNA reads TGTGCCAGCAGCTTAGAAGGCTCCGGTCCCTACGAGCAGTACTTC.

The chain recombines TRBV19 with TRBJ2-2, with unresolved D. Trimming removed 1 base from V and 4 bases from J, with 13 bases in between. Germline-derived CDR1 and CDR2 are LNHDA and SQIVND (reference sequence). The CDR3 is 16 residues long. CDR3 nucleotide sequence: TGTGCCAGTAGTATAGGAGCCGGGTCCTCCACCGGGGAGCTGTTTTTT. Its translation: CASSIGAGSSTGELFF.

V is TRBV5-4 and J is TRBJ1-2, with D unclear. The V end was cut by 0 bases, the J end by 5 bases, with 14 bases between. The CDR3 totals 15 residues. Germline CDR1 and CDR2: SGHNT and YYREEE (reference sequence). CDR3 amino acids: CASSLDESISYGYTF. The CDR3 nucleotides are TGTGCCAGCAGCTTGGATGAGTCGATTTCATATGGCTACACCTTC.

CDR3 bases: TGTGCCAGCAGCGTAGGAATAGGGACCTCTATGATTGGCTACACCTTC. Translated: CASSVGIGTSMIGYTF. The chain uses TRBV9 and TRBJ1-2, with D perhaps TRBD1 (5 bases). V shed 0 bases and J shed 7 bases, with 19 bases lying between them. Germline lookup yields CDR1 SGDLS and CDR2 YYNGEE. The CDR3 runs to 16 residues.

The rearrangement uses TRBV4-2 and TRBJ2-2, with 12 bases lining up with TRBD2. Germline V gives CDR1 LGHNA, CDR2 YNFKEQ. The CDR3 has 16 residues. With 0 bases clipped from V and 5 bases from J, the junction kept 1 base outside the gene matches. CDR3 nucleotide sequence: TGTGCCAGCAGCCAAGAGGGGACTAGCGGGACCGGGGAGCTGTTTTTT. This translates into CASSQEGTSGTGELFF.

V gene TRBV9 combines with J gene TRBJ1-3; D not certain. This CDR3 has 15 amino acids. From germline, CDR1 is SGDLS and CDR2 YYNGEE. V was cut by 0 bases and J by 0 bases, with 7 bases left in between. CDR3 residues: CASSVERNSGNTIYF. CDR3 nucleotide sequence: TGTGCCAGCAGCGTAGAACGGAACTCTGGAAACACCATATATTTT.

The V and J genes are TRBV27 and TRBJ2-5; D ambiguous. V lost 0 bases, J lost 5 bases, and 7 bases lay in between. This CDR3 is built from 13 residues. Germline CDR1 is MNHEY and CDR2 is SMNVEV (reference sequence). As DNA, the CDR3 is TGTGCCAGCAGTTTATCAGGGCGCGAGACCCAGTACTTC. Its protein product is CASSLSGRETQYF.